The clone carrying this TCR beta chain has more than one count but fewer than ten. Its antigen is not known. CDR1 is MDHEN, CDR2 SYDVKM, per germline. This CDR3 comprises 14 residues. Trimming stripped 5 bases from V and 5 bases from J, with 12 bases between. This specimen belongs to a study of T cells after yellow fever vaccination. Findings and caveats of the study: Boosting was followed by the reappearance of most primary-vaccination clones (around 96% CD4, around 91% CD8). High-abundance clonotypes from the bulk population could contaminate FACS-sorted repertoires.

The authors made TCR cDNA by 5'RACE template switching, adding a universal primer site and UMIs. TCRdb used MiXCR to reprocess the 5' RACE reads, holding one entry per CDR3 protein. Of some 500,000 distinct CDR3 sequences in the sample, about 13% were seen once. The genes are TRBV28 and TRBJ2-2; D is unresolved. The receptor's source is a man aged 30 to 45 who received the YFV17D yellow fever vaccine. The specimen comprised PBMCs, sampled on the day of the yellow fever booster vaccination. This CDR3 reads CASSDLISTGELFF. The CDR3 bases are TGTGCCAGCAGTGACCTTATCAGTACCGGGGAGCTGTTTTTT. The variable domain in full, completed from reference TRBV28 and TRBJ2-2, reads DVKVTQSSRYLVKRTGEKVFLECVQDMDHENMFWYRQDPGLGLRLIYFSYDVKMKEKGDIPEGYSVSREKKERFSLILESASTNQTSMYLCASSDLISTGELFFGEGSRLTVL.